Listed below are T cell receptor beta chains from one sample, sequenced in a study of cytomegalovirus exposure and HLA in healthy donors. This table comes from immunoSEQ multiplex PCR, and its TCRdb copy is limited to in-frame clones, with some not included. The repertoire consists of 100,000 to 150,000 clones, with around 77% occurring once and the leading ten covering roughly 4.2%. The sequenced sample was PBMCs. Every receptor here comes from a male donor in good health and CMV-seropositive. Both conserved end residues are part of each CDR3. The D gene is left open where the match is weak. Clone size is given for some rows only: seen once, a few or many times, or a class if the clone is expanded.

.	TRBV13	TRBJ1-2	.	CASSRIYMEQTSNYGYTF	TGTGCCAGCAGCCGGATTTACATGGAGCAAACTTCTAACTATGGCTACACCTTC
.	TRBV27	TRBJ2-3	.	CASPHNTQYF	TGTGCCAGCCCGCACAATACGCAGTATTTT
few	TRBV13	TRBJ1-2	.	CASSERDYGYTF	TGTGCCAGCAGCGAACGGGACTATGGCTACACCTTC
.	TRBV5-1	TRBJ2-3	.	CASSLGEGTDTQYF	TGCGCCAGCAGCCTTGGGGAGGGCACAGATACGCAGTATTTT
.	TRBV7-9	TRBJ1-1	TRBD1	CASIETGDDTEAFF	TGTGCCAGCATCGAGACAGGGGATGACACTGAAGCTTTCTTT
once	TRBV9	TRBJ2-5	TRBD2	CASSGGLAAGETQYF	TGTGCCAGCAGCGGGGGACTAGCGGCTGGGGAGACCCAGTACTTC
.	TRBV7-2	TRBJ1-2	.	CASSLALGGVYGYTF	TGTGCCAGCAGCTTAGCGCTTGGAGGGGTCTATGGCTACACCTTC
.	TRBV28	TRBJ2-5	.	CASREAGETQYF	TGTGCCAGCAGAGAAGCGGGAGAGACCCAGTACTTC
.	TRBV6-1	TRBJ2-1	TRBD2	CASSESGRTAEQFF	TGTGCCAGCAGTGAAAGCGGGAGAACTGCTGAGCAGTTCTTC
.	TRBV5-1	TRBJ2-2	TRBD2	CASSLVRRASGGKTNTGELFF	TGCGCCAGCAGCTTGGTTCGTAGGGCTAGCGGGGGAAAAACGAACACCGGGGAGCTGTTTTTT
.	TRBV2	TRBJ2-3	TRBD2	CASSLLAGGPPDTQYF	TGTGCCAGCAGTTTGCTAGCGGGGGGGCCGCCAGATACGCAGTATTTT
.	TRBV7-2	TRBJ2-3	TRBD2	CASSPLPSGMSADTQYF	TGTGCCAGCAGCCCACTACCTAGCGGGATGTCAGCGGATACGCAGTATTTT
few	TRBV6-1	TRBJ2-2	TRBD2	CASSELAGVAGELFF	TGTGCCAGCAGTGAATTAGCGGGAGTCGCCGGGGAGCTGTTTTTT
few	TRBV5-1	TRBJ2-4	.	CASSFGDLNIQYF	TGCGCCAGCAGCTTCGGGGATTTAAACATTCAGTACTTC
.	TRBV5-6	TRBJ2-3	TRBD2	CASSRTLAGVAYTQYF	TGTGCCAGCAGCCGCACACTAGCGGGAGTAGCTTATACGCAGTATTTT
.	TRBV6-1	TRBJ1-5	TRBD1	CASTSGDRENQPQHF	TGTGCCAGCACCTCTGGGGACAGGGAAAATCAGCCCCAGCATTTT
.	TRBV5-1	TRBJ2-1	TRBD1	CASSPWGPGTGTKGQFF	TGCGCCAGCAGCCCCTGGGGTCCCGGGACAGGGACCAAAGGGCAGTTCTTC
.	TRBV4-2	TRBJ2-3	TRBD2	CASSPGLAGGPGTDTQYF	TGTGCCAGCAGTCCGGGACTAGCGGGAGGGCCCGGCACAGATACGCAGTATTTT
.	TRBV6-1	TRBJ2-1	.	CASSEGAGGGTYNEQFF	TGTGCCAGCAGTGAGGGTGCCGGGGGTGGGACCTACAATGAGCAGTTCTTC
once	TRBV19	TRBJ2-5	.	CASSSSIRGETQYF	TGTGCCAGTAGTAGCTCGATCAGGGGAGAGACCCAGTACTTC
.	TRBV11-2	TRBJ2-1	TRBD2	CASSLIGRDEQFF	TGTGCCAGCAGCTTGATCGGGAGGGATGAGCAGTTCTTC
few	TRBV7-2	TRBJ2-5	TRBD1	CASSFQTGQETQYF	TGTGCCAGCAGCTTCCAGACAGGGCAAGAGACCCAGTACTTC